The 17 T cell receptor beta chains below all came from one sample that was sequenced in a study of blood T cell repertoires in COVID-19. Assay used: immunoSEQ multiplex PCR; TCRdb lists only in-frame clones, some missing. This sample has over 250,000 clones, with less than 90% found just once. The sample consisted of peripheral blood. The receptor source for this set is a human donor in a cohort sampled during active COVID-19.

This clone was counted only a few times. CDR3 loop: CASSMGQGAASPLHF. CDR3 in DNA: TGTGCCAGTAGTATGGGACAGGGGGCAGCGTCACCCCTCCACTTT. The genes are TRBV19 and TRBJ1-6; 12 bases map to TRBD1. The V segment lost 3 bases and the J segment 10 bases; nucleotides outside the gene matches: 4. Per germline, CDR1 LNHDA and CDR2 SQIVND (reference sequence). The CDR3 has 15 amino acids.

This chain links TRBV18 with TRBJ2-1; possible D gene TRBD1, 6 bases. The CDR3 contains 15 residues. Between the trimmed V and J ends, which lost 3 bases and 5 bases, there was a span of 14 bases. The germline V gene has CDR1 KGHSH and CDR2 LQKENI. The CDR3 DNA reads as TGTGCCAGCTCACCGGGACCTGGGGGCAACAATGAGCAGTTCTTC. This encodes CASSPGPGGNNEQFF.

The J gene is TRBJ2-2, the V gene TRBV18, with D tentatively TRBD2 (5 bases). This CDR3 has 15 amino acids. CDR1 is KGHSH and CDR2 is LQKENI in the germline V gene. V was shortened by 3 bases and J by 3 bases, with 11 bases between the two germline ends. The CDR3 DNA is TGTGCCAGCTCACCGCAGGCCGGGGACACCGGGGAGCTGTTTTTT. It specifies CASSPQAGDTGELFF.

V gene TRBV28 combines with J gene TRBJ2-1; TRBD2 is a possible D gene (6 bases). The CDR3 is 17 amino acids. Germline CDR1 is MDHEN and CDR2 is SYDVKM. V lost 2 bases and J 3 bases, leaving 17 bases between the germline ends. CDR3 nucleotides: TGTGCCAGCAGTTTAAGGAGGGCAGGGAAACTCTACAATGAGCAGTTCTTC. Residues: CASSLRRAGKLYNEQFF. The whole variable domain, remainder taken from reference TRBV28 and TRBJ2-1, is DVKVTQSSRYLVKRTGEKVFLECVQDMDHENMFWYRQDPGLGLRLIYFSYDVKMKEKGDIPEGYSVSREKKERFSLILESASTNQTSMYLCASSLRRAGKLYNEQFFGPGTRLTVL.

The chain is built from TRBV7-2 and TRBJ2-7, with a possible D match to TRBD2 (6 bases). This CDR3 region has 14 residues. Trimming stripped 7 bases from V and 3 bases from J, with 16 bases between. Germline CDR1 reads SGHTA; CDR2 reads FQGNSA. In nucleotides, the CDR3 is TGTGCCAGCACCGAGGGAGGTTCTTACTACGAGCAGTACTTC. This encodes CASTEGGSYYEQYF.

The rearrangement links TRBV6-5 to TRBJ2-1; 9 bases map to TRBD1. J was trimmed by 7 bases and V by 5 bases; bases with no gene match: 6. This CDR3 spans 14 amino acids. Germline-derived CDR1 and CDR2 are MNHEY and SVGAGI. Here the CDR3 reads CASSMGQGWNEQFF. The CDR3 coding sequence is TGTGCCAGCAGTATGGGACAGGGTTGGAATGAGCAGTTCTTC.

V is TRBV6-4 and J is TRBJ2-2; no definite D call. The CDR3 contains 12 residues. V lost 11 bases to trimming and J lost 6 bases, with 13 bases between them. Germline CDR1 reads MRHNA; CDR2 reads SNTAGT. Here the CDR3 DNA reads TGTGCCGCCCGGGTCGTCCCCGGGGAGCTGTTTTTT. It encodes CAARVVPGELFF.

This clone was recorded many times. V gene TRBV19 combines with J gene TRBJ2-1, with a possible D match to TRBD2 (5 bases). Per the germline V gene, CDR1 is LNHDA and CDR2 is SQIVND (reference sequence). The V end lost 9 bases, the J end lost 5 bases, and 17 bases lay between the germline ends. The CDR3 has 14 amino acids. The CDR3 nucleotides are TGTGCCAGCAAGGAGTGGAGTAGCGACAATGAGCAGTTCTTC. Its translation is CASKEWSSDNEQFF.

This rearrangement joins TRBV3-1 (or the pseudogene TRBV3-2) to TRBJ2-1, with D perhaps TRBD2 (6 bases). Germline CDR1 and CDR2: LGHDT and YNNKEL (reference sequence). This CDR3 spans 18 amino acids. V dropped 0 bases and J dropped 0 bases, with 15 bases sitting between them. As DNA, the CDR3 is TGTGCCAGCAGCCAAGATCGTAGGCGGGGAGCCTCCTACAATGAGCAGTTCTTC. This encodes CASSQDRRRGASYNEQFF.

The chain uses TRBV6-5 and TRBJ1-2; unclear D gene. The CDR3 consists of 14 residues. The ends were cut back, 6 bases at V and 3 bases at J, with 14 bases in the middle. Germline lookup yields CDR1 MNHEY and CDR2 SVGAGI. CDR3 in DNA: TGTGCCAGCAGCTACGCGGGGTCGGACTATGGCTACACCTTC. Its translation: CASSYAGSDYGYTF.

This clone came up a few times. The J gene is TRBJ1-6, the V gene TRBV3-1 (or the pseudogene TRBV3-2), with D perhaps TRBD1 (5 bases). The CDR3 sequence is 14 residues long. V gave up 4 bases and J gave up 6 bases, with 10 bases separating them. Germline V CDR1 and CDR2: LGHDT, YNNKEL (reference sequence). For the CDR3, the DNA is TGTGCCAGCAGCCGTGGGGCAGGTAATTCACCCCTCCACTTT. Protein sequence: CASSRGAGNSPLHF.

In this sample, this clone turned up a few times. This chain uses TRBV2 with TRBJ2-7; D gene uncertain. The CDR3 contains 11 residues. In germline, CDR1 is SNHLY, CDR2 FYNNEI. V was clipped by 8 bases and J by 3 bases, with 8 bases between them. The CDR3 protein is CASSLRYEQYF. The CDR3 DNA follows: TGTGCCAGCTCCCTCCGCTACGAGCAGTACTTC.

This rearrangement joins TRBV29-1 to TRBJ2-7; 8 nucleotides agree with TRBD1. The V segment lost 6 bases and the J segment 7 bases; nucleotides outside the gene matches: 8. Germline assignment: CDR1 SQVTM and CDR2 ANQGSEA. The CDR3 is 12 amino acids. This chain's CDR3 is CSVVATGVEQYF. CDR3 sequence (DNA): TGCAGCGTAGTGGCGACAGGGGTTGAGCAGTACTTC.

The chain uses TRBV27 and TRBJ2-1; D perhaps matches TRBD2 (7 bases). Trimming took off 3 bases at V and 10 bases at J, with 19 bases between the two ends. Germline V gives CDR1 MNHEY, CDR2 SMNVEV (reference sequence). The CDR3 covers 15 residues. The CDR3 DNA reads TGTGCCAGCAGTTTGGGGGCGGGGGAGGGAAACGAGCAGTTCTTC. As protein: CASSLGAGEGNEQFF.

This rearrangement joins TRBV25-1 to TRBJ2-7, with D unresolved. The germline V gene encodes CDR1 MGHDK and CDR2 SYGVNS. V was clipped by 4 bases and J by 6 bases, with 13 bases between them. CDR3 length equals 13 residues. CDR3 nucleotides: TGTGCCAGCAGTGCTCTGCTTTTGAGCGAGCAGTACTTC. Encoded protein: CASSALLLSEQYF.

For the CDR3, the DNA is TGTGCCAGCAGTCGGACAGTGGGTTCCTACGAGCAGTACTTC. This sequence encodes CASSRTVGSYEQYF. The chain recombines TRBV5-5 with TRBJ2-7, with a weak D call TRBD1 (6 bases). The CDR3 has 14 residues. Trimming shortened V by 5 bases and J by 1 base, and 13 bases separated the two germline ends. Per the germline V gene, CDR1 is SGHKS and CDR2 is YYEKEE (reference sequence).

The chain couples TRBV9 to TRBJ2-1; TRBD2 matches 10 bases. Germline assignment: CDR1 SGDLS and CDR2 YYNGEE. The V and J ends lost 2 bases and 0 bases, in that order; junction bases with no gene match: 8. This CDR3 contains 18 residues. CDR3 nucleotide sequence: TGTGCCAGCAGCGTTTCTAGCGGGAGTGGGGGCTCCTACAATGAGCAGTTCTTC. This translates into CASSVSSGSGGSYNEQFF.